This T cell receptor (beta chain) was identified in a study of T cells in Graves' hyperthyroidism and ophthalmopathy. Study in general: Peripheral blood draws took place at initial diagnosis, ahead of any treatment.

The CDR3 spans 15 residues. The germline gives CDR1 MNHEY, CDR2 SMNVEV (reference sequence). Trimming took 5 bases from V and 1 from J, leaving 11 bases between them. The CDR3 regions of TCR beta were amplified from RNA transcripts. The HTBI set primed first-round TCR CDR3 RT-PCR. One entry per CDR3 protein results from TCRdb running MiXCR on the multiplex PCR reads. In the table there are approximately 270,000 distinct CDR3 sequences, less than 15% of which are singletons. The TCR originated in a woman aged 35 to 49 with Graves' hyperthyroidism that later progressed to Graves' ophthalmopathy. This chain connects TRBV27 to TRBJ2-2, with D maybe TRBD2 (6 bases). The sample comprised blood. The DNA for the CDR3 is TGTGCCAGCAGTCTGGTAGCGGAGAACACCGGGGAGCTGTTTTTT. Translation: CASSLVAENTGELFF.